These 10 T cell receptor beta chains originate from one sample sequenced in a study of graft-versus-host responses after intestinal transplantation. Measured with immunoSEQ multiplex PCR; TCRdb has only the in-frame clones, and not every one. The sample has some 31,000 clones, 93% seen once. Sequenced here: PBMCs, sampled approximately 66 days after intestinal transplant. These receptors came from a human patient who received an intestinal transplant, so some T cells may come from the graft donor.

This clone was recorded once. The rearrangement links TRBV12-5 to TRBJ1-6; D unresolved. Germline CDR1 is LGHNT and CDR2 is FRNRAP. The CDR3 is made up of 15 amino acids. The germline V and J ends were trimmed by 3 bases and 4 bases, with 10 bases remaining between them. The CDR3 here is CASGFPPAYNSPLHF. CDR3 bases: TGTGCTAGTGGTTTCCCACCTGCTTATAATTCACCCCTCCACTTT.

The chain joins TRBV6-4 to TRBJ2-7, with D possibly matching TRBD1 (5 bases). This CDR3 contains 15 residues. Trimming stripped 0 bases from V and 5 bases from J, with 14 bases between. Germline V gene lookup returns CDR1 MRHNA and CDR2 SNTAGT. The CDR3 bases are TGTGCCAGCAGTGACTCGAGCCAGGGTGGGAACGAGCAGTACTTC. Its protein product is CASSDSSQGGNEQYF.

The CDR3 nucleotides are TGTGCCAGCAGCTTTGGACAGGGAGGTAATTCACCCCTCCACTTT. Amino acid sequence: CASSFGQGGNSPLHF. The rearrangement uses TRBV11-2 and TRBJ1-6, with TRBD1 matching over 8 bases. The CDR3 is 15 residues long. The V gene end was trimmed by 3 bases and the J gene end by 6 bases; junction bases not matched to a gene: 4. Germline V gene sequence: CDR1 SGHAT, CDR2 FQNNGV.

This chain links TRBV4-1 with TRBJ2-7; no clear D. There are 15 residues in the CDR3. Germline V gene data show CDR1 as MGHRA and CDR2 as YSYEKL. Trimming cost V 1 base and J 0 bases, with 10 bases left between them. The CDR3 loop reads CASSQGIGSSYEQYF. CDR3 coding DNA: TGCGCCAGCAGCCAAGGAATAGGCTCCTCCTACGAGCAGTACTTC.

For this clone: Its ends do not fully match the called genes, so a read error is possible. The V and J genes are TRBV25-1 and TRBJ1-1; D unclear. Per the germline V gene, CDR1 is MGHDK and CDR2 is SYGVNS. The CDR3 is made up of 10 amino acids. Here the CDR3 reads CASSAGNLIF. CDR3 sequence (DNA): TGTGCCAGCAGTGCGGGTAACCTCATCTTT.

The CDR3 DNA follows: TGTGCCTGGAGTGTCTCGGGCCCTGAAGCTTTCTTT. Amino acids: CAWSVSGPEAFF. J is TRBJ1-1 and V is TRBV30; D remains unclear. Trimming pared 0 bases from V and 6 bases from J, leaving 8 bases between. The germline CDR1 and CDR2 sequences are GTSNPN and SVGIG (reference sequence). There are 12 residues in the CDR3.

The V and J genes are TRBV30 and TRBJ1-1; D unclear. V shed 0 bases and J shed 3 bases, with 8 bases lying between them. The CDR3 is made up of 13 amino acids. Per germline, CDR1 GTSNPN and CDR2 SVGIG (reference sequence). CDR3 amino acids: CAWSVAGYTEAFF. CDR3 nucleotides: TGTGCCTGGAGTGTAGCGGGTTACACTGAAGCTTTCTTT.

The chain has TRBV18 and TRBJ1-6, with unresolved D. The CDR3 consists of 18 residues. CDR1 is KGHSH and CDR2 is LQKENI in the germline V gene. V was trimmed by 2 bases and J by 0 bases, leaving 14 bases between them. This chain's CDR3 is CASSPISNSRSYNSPLHF. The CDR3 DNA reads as TGTGCCAGCTCACCAATTTCGAACAGCCGCTCCTATAATTCACCCCTCCACTTT.

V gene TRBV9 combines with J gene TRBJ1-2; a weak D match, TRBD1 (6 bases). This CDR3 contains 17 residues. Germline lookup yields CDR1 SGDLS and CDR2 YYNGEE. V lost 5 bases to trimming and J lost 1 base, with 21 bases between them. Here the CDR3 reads CASSPTTGQIYNYGYTF. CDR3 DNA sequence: TGTGCCAGCAGTCCCACCACAGGGCAGATTTATAACTATGGCTACACCTTC.

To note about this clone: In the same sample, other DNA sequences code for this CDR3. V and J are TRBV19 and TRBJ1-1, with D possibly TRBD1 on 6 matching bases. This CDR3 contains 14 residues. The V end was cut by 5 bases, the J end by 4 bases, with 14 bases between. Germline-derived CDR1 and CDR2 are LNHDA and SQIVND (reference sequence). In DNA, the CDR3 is TGTGCCAGTAGTTTGGGGCAGGGGACCACTGAAGCTTTCTTT. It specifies CASSLGQGTTEAFF.